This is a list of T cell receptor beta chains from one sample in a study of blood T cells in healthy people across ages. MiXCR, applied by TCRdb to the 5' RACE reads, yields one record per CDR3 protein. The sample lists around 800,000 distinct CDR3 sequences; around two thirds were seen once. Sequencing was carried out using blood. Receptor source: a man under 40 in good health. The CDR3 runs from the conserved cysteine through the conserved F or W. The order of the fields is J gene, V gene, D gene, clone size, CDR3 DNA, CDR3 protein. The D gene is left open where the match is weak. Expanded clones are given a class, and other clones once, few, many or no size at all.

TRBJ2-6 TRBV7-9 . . TGTGCCAGCAGCTCTAGACTAGGGTCTGGGGCCAACGTCCTGACTTTC CASSSRLGSGANVLTF
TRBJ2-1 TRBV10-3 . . TGTGCCATCAGTGAACCGCGAGACAGGTACAATGAGCAGTTCTTC CAISEPRDRYNEQFF
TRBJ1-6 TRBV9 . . TGTGCCAGCGGAGGGCAGTCGAATTCACCCCTCCACTTT CASGGQSNSPLHF
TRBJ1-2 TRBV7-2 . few TGTGCCAGCAGCTTAACGGTTATTTATGGCTACACCTTC CASSLTVIYGYTF
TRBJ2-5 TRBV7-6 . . TGTGCCAGCAGCTTGTATCCCCCAGCTCGGGAGACCCAGTACTTC CASSLYPPARETQYF
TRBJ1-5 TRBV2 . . TGTGCCAGCAGTGAAGCTGGTGGGGTCAATCAGCCCCAGCATTTT CASSEAGGVNQPQHF
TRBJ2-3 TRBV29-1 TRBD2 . TGCAGCGTTGGCGAGACTAGCGCAAGCACAGATACGCAGTATTTT CSVGETSASTDTQYF
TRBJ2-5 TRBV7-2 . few TGTGCCAGCAGTTTATTGGGACCCCAAGAGACCCAGTACTTC CASSLLGPQETQYF
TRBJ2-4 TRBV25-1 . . TGTGCCAGCAGTATTACCGCAGGGAAGCAGTACTTC CASSITAGKQYF
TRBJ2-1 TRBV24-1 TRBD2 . TGTGCCACCAGTGGCGAACTAGCGAACTTGGGGTATGAGCAGTTCTTC CATSGELANLGYEQFF
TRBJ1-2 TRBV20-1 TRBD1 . TGCAGTGCTAGAGATCCGGGACAGCACTATGGCTACACCTTC CSARDPGQHYGYTF
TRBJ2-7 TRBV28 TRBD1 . TGTGCCAGCAGTGCCGGGACAGGGGAATACGAGCAGTACTTC CASSAGTGEYEQYF
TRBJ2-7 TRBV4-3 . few TGCGCCAGCAGCCAAGCCTGGGGGGGGCCCTCCTACGAGCAGTACTTC CASSQAWGGPSYEQYF
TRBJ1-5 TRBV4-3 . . TGCGCCAGCAGCCAAGAACCGGGGGGGGGAGGCAATCAGCCCCAGCATTTT CASSQEPGGGGNQPQHF
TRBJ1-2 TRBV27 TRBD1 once TGTGCCAGCAGTTTATCGACAGGGGCCTACTATGGCTACACCTTC CASSLSTGAYYGYTF
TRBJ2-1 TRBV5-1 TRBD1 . TGCGCCAGCAGCCATTACCGGGACAGCGTTTACAATGAGCAGTTCTTC CASSHYRDSVYNEQFF